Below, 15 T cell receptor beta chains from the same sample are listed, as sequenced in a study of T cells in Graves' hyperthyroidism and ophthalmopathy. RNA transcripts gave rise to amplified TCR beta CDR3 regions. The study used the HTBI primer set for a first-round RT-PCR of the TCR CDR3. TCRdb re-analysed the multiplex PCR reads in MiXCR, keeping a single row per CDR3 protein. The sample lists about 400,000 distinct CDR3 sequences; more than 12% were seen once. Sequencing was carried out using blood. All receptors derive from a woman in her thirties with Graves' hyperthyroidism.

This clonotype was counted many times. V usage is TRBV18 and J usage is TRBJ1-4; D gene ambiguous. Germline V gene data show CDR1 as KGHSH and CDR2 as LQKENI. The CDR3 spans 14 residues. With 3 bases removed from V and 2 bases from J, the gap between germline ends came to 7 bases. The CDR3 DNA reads TGTGCCAGCTCACCCAGGATCACTAATGAAAAACTGTTTTTT. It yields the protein CASSPRITNEKLFF.

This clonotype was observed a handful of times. The CDR3 nucleotides read TGTGCCAGCAGCTTATCGCCCTCGGAGCGATACGAGCAGTACTTC. The encoded protein is CASSLSPSERYEQYF. This rearrangement joins TRBV7-3 to TRBJ2-7; no clear D. This CDR3 is built from 15 residues. CDR1 SGHTA and CDR2 FQGTGA come from the germline V gene. V shed 2 bases and J shed 4 bases, with 15 bases lying between them.

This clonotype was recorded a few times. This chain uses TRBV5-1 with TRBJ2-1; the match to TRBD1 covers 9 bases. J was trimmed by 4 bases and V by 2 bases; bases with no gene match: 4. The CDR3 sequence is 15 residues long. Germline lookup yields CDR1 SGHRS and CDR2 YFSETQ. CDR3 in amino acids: CASSLWGQGYNEQFF. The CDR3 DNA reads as TGCGCCAGCAGCTTATGGGGACAGGGATACAATGAGCAGTTCTTC.

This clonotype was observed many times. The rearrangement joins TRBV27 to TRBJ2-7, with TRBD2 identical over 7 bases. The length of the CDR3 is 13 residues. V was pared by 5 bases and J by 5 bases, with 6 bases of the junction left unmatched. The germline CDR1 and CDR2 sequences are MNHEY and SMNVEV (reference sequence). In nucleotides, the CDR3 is TGTGCCAGCAGTGGGGGGACTACTAACGAGCAGTACTTC. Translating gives CASSGGTTNEQYF.

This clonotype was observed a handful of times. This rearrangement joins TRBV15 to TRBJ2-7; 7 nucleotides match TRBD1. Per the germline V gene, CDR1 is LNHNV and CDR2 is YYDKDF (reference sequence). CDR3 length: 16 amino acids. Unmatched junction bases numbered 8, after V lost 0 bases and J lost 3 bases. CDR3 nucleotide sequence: TGTGCCACCAGCAGAGATAGGGACAGATCTTACTACGAGCAGTACTTC. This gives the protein CATSRDRDRSYYEQYF. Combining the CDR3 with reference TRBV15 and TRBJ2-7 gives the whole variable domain DAMVIQNPRYQVTQFGKPVTLSCSQTLNHNVMYWYQQKSSQAPKLLFHYYDKDFNNEADTPDNFQSRRPNTSFCFLDIRSPGLGDTAMYLCATSRDRDRSYYEQYFGPGTRLTVT.

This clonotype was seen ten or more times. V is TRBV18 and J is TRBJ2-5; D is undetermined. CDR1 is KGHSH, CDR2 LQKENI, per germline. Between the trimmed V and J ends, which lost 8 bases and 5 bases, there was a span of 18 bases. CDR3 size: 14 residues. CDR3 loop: CASRNAGPVETQYF. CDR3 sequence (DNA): TGTGCCAGCCGGAATGCCGGGCCAGTGGAGACCCAGTACTTC.

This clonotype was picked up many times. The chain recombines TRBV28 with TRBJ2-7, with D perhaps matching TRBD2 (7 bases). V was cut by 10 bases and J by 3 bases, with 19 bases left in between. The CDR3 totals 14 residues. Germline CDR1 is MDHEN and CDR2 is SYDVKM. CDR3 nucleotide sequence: TGTGCCACCATAGGGGGGGTGGGTATCTACGAGCAGTACTTC. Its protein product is CATIGGVGIYEQYF.

Written as DNA, the CDR3 is TGTGCCAGCAAGCCAGGGAGGGATGAAAAACTGTTTTTT. It yields the protein CASKPGRDEKLFF. The chain joins TRBV6-2 or TRBV6-3 to TRBJ1-4, with D possibly matching TRBD1 (5 bases). There are 13 residues in the CDR3. Trimming left V 7 bases short and J 6 bases short, with 12 bases between. Per the germline V gene, CDR1 is MNHEY and CDR2 is SVGEGT.

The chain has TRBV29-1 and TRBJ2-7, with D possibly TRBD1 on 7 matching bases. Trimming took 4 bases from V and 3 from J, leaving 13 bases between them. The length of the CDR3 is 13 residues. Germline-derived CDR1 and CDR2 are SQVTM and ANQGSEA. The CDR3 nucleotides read TGCAGCGTTGGGGGGGACAGAGTCTACGAGCAGTACTTC. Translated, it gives CSVGGDRVYEQYF.

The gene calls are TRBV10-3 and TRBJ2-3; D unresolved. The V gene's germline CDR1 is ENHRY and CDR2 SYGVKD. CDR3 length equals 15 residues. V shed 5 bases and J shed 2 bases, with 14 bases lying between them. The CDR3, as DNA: TGTGCCATCAGTAATTCCGCGATGCTCACAGATACGCAGTATTTT. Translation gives CAISNSAMLTDTQYF.

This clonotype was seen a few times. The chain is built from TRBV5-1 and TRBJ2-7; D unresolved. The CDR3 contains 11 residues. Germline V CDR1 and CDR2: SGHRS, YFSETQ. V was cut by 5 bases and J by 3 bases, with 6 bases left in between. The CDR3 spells CASRGDYEQYF. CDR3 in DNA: TGCGCCAGCAGGGGTGACTACGAGCAGTACTTC.

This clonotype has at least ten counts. CDR3 sequence reads: CASRTLAGDGNTQYF. The CDR3 DNA reads as TGTGCCAGCAGAACACTAGCGGGAGATGGAAATACGCAGTATTTT. The V gene is TRBV6-2 or TRBV6-3, the J gene TRBJ2-3; 11 nucleotides align to TRBD2. J gave up 7 bases and V 6 bases, and 9 bases lay outside the gene matches. CDR1 and CDR2 from the germline V gene are MNHEY and SVGEGT. The CDR3 extends over 15 amino acids.

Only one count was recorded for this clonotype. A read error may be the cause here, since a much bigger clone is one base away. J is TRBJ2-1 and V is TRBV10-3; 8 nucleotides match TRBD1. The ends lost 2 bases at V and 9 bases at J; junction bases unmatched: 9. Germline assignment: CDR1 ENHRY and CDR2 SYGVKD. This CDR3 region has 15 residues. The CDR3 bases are TGTGCCATCAGTGAGGATGGACAGGGATTCCGTGAGCAGTTCTTC. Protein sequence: CAISEDGQGFREQFF.

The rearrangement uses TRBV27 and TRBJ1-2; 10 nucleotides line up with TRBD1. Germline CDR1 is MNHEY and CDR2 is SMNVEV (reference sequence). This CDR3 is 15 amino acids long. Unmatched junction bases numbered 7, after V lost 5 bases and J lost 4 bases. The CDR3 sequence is CASSPRGTGVYGYTF. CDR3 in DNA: TGTGCCAGCAGTCCTAGGGGGACAGGGGTCTATGGCTACACCTTC.

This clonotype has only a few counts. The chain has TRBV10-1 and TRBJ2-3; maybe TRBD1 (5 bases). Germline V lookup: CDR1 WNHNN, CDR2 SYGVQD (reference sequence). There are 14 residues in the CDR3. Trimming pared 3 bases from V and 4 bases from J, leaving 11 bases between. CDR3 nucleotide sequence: TGCGCCAGCAGTGACCCTCTAGGGGCAGATACGCAGTATTTT. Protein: CASSDPLGADTQYF.